This T cell receptor beta chain stems from a study of coeliac disease. The germline V gene encodes CDR1 LNHDA and CDR2 SQIVND (reference sequence). The CDR3 is 15 residues long. J was trimmed by 3 bases and V by 6 bases; bases with no gene match: 8. Assay: immunoSEQ multiplex PCR; the TCRdb copy retains only in-frame clones and omits some. The sample has more than 1,500 clones; over 70% are singletons. The chain recombines TRBV19 with TRBJ2-1, with TRBD2 matching 7 bases. Sequenced material: lymphocytes from the gut lamina propria. This TCR was sampled from a human donor without celiac disease. The CDR3 here is CASRSAAGYYNEQFF. The CDR3 bases are TGTGCCAGTAGATCGGCAGCGGGGTACTACAATGAGCAGTTCTTC.